The clone carrying this T cell receptor beta chain was recorded a few times. This CDR3 has 14 residues. Germline V CDR1 and CDR2: SGHAT, FQDESV (reference sequence). V lost 6 bases, J lost 3 bases, and 6 bases stayed unmatched. This sample was taken from a study of blood T cell repertoires in COVID-19. Turning to the study itself: Acute and convalescent COVID-19 samples came from the United States, Italy and Spain. T cells, B-cell-depleted T cells, or PBMCs supplied cDNA or gDNA.

In the original analysis: Counts of nucleated cells, estimated from reference gene primer amplification, were obtained. Libraries were prepared by immunoSEQ multiplex PCR; TCRdb keeps only in-frame clonotypes and omits some of them. V and J calls and clone size are given by that table; D and trimming were obtained from the DNA. There are 220,000 or so clones in the sample; about four fifths occur only once, and approximately 2.9% lies in the top ten. This chain connects TRBV11-1 to TRBJ2-7; 9 bases map to TRBD2. The clonotype was recovered from a woman in her twenties or thirties who had recovered from COVID-19. The specimen sequenced was peripheral blood. In nucleotides, the CDR3 is TGTGCCAGCAGAAATGCGGGGGGGCACTACGAGCAGTACTTC. It is translated as CASRNAGGHYEQYF.